Presented here are 31 T cell receptor beta chains from one specimen sequenced in a study of chemoradiotherapy in HPV16-positive cancers (dated 2022 in TCRdb). Receptors were amplified or captured by the immunoSEQ multiplex PCR assay. Imported from immuneACCESS, the table was reduced by TCRdb to in-frame sequences with V and J called. These copies leave out some clones; in studies compared against another copy, an unresolved V gene accounts for under half, and the cause of the remainder is not known. This sample has 30,000 to 35,000 clones in its table, and more than 85% of those were observed once. Approximately 2.1% of the sample is held by the ten biggest clonotypes. The sample was blood, taken from a patient who underwent chemoradiotherapy. All receptors derive from a human donor with HPV-associated anogenital cancer.

This chain joins TRBV7-6 and TRBJ2-3, with D perhaps being TRBD1 or TRBD2 (5 bases each). There are 16 residues in the CDR3. Trimming shortened V by 1 base and J by 1 base, and 12 bases separated the two germline ends. Germline V gives CDR1 SGHVS, CDR2 FNYEAQ. As DNA, the CDR3 is TGTGCCAGCAGCTTAGGCAAGGGGCGGGGCACAGATACGCAGTATTTT. Translated, it gives CASSLGKGRGTDTQYF.

This clone was observed once. As DNA, the CDR3 is TGTGCCAGCAGCCGGGAGCCCCGACAGCGTCTATGGAGTCGCACAGATACGCAGTATTTT. This codes for CASSREPRQRLWSRTDTQYF. The chain couples TRBV5-5 to TRBJ2-3; weak D call: TRBD2 (6 bases). The germline V gene encodes CDR1 SGHKS and CDR2 YYEKEE (reference sequence). Between the trimmed V and J ends, which lost 4 bases and 1 base, there was a span of 28 bases. This CDR3 region has 20 residues.

The V gene is TRBV5-4, the J gene TRBJ2-7, with 7 bases fitting TRBD1. Looked up from germline, CDR1 is SGHNT and CDR2 is YYREEE (reference sequence). This CDR3 region has 13 residues. J was trimmed by 3 bases and V by 4 bases; bases with no gene match: 4. CDR3 sequence: CASSPGTVYEQYF. DNA for the CDR3: TGTGCCAGCAGCCCCGGGACAGTCTACGAGCAGTACTTC.

The rearrangement uses TRBV27 and TRBJ2-3; D is perhaps TRBD2 (5 bases). The V gene's germline CDR1 is MNHEY and CDR2 SMNVEV (reference sequence). V was shortened by 2 bases and J by 0 bases, with 9 bases between the two germline ends. This CDR3 has 15 residues. CDR3 in DNA: TGTGCCAGCAGTTTACAGGACTCTAGCACAGATACGCAGTATTTT. Residues: CASSLQDSSTDTQYF.

CDR3 nucleotides: TGTGCCAGCAGCAATATGATCCGGGACGCTCAGCACTATGGCTACACCTTC. Translated, it gives CASSNMIRDAQHYGYTF. V is TRBV21-1 and J is TRBJ1-2. TRBV21-1 is labeled a pseudogene. The CDR3 consists of 17 residues.

The V and J genes are TRBV10-3 and TRBJ2-3; 8 bases agree with TRBD2. With V trimmed by 0 bases and J by 4 bases, 6 bases remained unmatched. Germline CDR1 and CDR2: ENHRY and SYGVKD. The CDR3 has 16 amino acids. The CDR3 DNA reads TGTGCCATCAGTGAGTCGACGGGGGGGCAAGCAGATACGCAGTATTTT. Amino acids: CAISESTGGQADTQYF.

This chain connects TRBV7-3 to TRBJ1-2; no clear D. The CDR3 spans 13 residues. Germline values: CDR1 SGHTA, CDR2 FQGTGA. The V and J ends lost 1 base and 5 bases respectively, with 8 bases between them. This CDR3 reads CASSLSTEYGYTF. Written as DNA, the CDR3 is TGTGCCAGCAGCTTAAGTACGGAATATGGCTACACCTTC.

V and J are TRBV20-1 and TRBJ2-5, with TRBD1 identical over 8 bases. The V segment lost 5 bases and the J segment 4 bases; nucleotides outside the gene matches: 0. In germline, CDR1 is DFQATT, CDR2 SNEGSKA (reference sequence). The length of the CDR3 is 11 residues. Here the CDR3 DNA reads TGCAGTGCTGGACAGGGAGAGACCCAGTACTTC. It yields the protein CSAGQGETQYF.

This chain uses TRBV27 with TRBJ2-5; maybe TRBD1 (5 bases). CDR1 MNHEY and CDR2 SMNVEV come from the germline V gene (reference sequence). V lost 2 bases, J lost 5 bases, and 21 bases lay in between. The CDR3 runs 17 residues. The DNA for the CDR3 is TGTGCCAGCAGTTTAGAGGCTGACAGAACCCTCCGGGAGACCCAGTACTTC. It yields the protein CASSLEADRTLRETQYF.

The CDR3 nucleotides are TGCAGTGCCTGGGATGACACTGAAGCTTTCTTT. This codes for CSAWDDTEAFF. The V and J genes are TRBV20-1 and TRBJ1-1; D is ambiguous. V lost 6 bases, J lost 3 bases, and 8 bases lay in between. The CDR3 sequence is 11 residues long. Germline CDR1 DFQATT, CDR2 SNEGSKA (reference sequence).

The chain joins TRBV19 to TRBJ1-2; D is unclear. Trimming left V 5 bases short and J 3 bases short, with 7 bases between. Per the germline V gene, CDR1 is LNHDA and CDR2 is SQIVND (reference sequence). The CDR3 sequence is 12 residues long. CDR3 DNA: TGTGCCAGTAGTCTGGAACACTATGGCTACACCTTC. Amino acids: CASSLEHYGYTF.

This chain connects TRBV28 to TRBJ2-5, with unresolved D. With 5 bases removed from V and 1 base from J, the gap between germline ends came to 2 bases. Germline assignment: CDR1 MDHEN and CDR2 SYDVKM. This CDR3 is 11 amino acids long. For the CDR3, the DNA is TGTGCCAGCAGTCCCCAAGAGACCCAGTACTTC. The encoded protein is CASSPQETQYF. The variable domain in full, completed from reference TRBV28 and TRBJ2-5, reads DVKVTQSSRYLVKRTGEKVFLECVQDMDHENMFWYRQDPGLGLRLIYFSYDVKMKEKGDIPEGYSVSREKKERFSLILESASTNQTSMYLCASSPQETQYFGPGTRLLVL.

The V gene is TRBV7-9, the J gene TRBJ2-7; 7 bases match TRBD1. Germline V gene sequence: CDR1 SEHNR, CDR2 FQNEAQ (reference sequence). The CDR3 runs to 12 residues. The J segment lost 9 bases and the V segment lost 5 bases, leaving 7 bases of the junction unmatched. The DNA for the CDR3 is TGTGCCAGCAGCCCGGGACAGTTCAGGCAGTACTTC. It yields the protein CASSPGQFRQYF. The whole variable domain, filled in from reference TRBV7-9 and TRBJ2-7, reads DTGVSQNPRHKITKRGQNVTFRCDPISEHNRLYWYRQTLGQGPEFLTYFQNEAQLEKSRLLSDRFSAERPKGSFSTLEIQRTEQGDSAMYLCASSPGQFRQYFGPGTRLTVT.

The V and J genes are TRBV18 and TRBJ1-6; TRBD1 matches at 9 bases. This CDR3 spans 16 amino acids. The J segment lost 7 bases and the V segment lost 4 bases, leaving 8 bases of the junction unmatched. Germline V gene lookup returns CDR1 KGHSH and CDR2 LQKENI. The DNA of the CDR3 is TGTGCCAGCTCACAGGCCTCGGACAGGGGCAATTCACCCCTCCACTTT. The encoded protein is CASSQASDRGNSPLHF.

CDR3 sequence reads: CASSLFQGHEQYF. Here the CDR3 DNA reads TGTGCCAGCAGCTTATTCCAGGGCCACGAGCAGTACTTC. The V and J genes are TRBV7-9 and TRBJ2-7; a possible D gene is TRBD1 (5 bases). The V gene lost 2 bases and the J gene lost 5 bases, with 10 bases spanning the gap. The CDR3 extends over 13 amino acids. Per the germline V gene, CDR1 is SEHNR and CDR2 is FQNEAQ (reference sequence). The entire variable domain, with the rest obtained from reference TRBV7-9 and TRBJ2-7, is as follows: DTGVSQNPRHKITKRGQNVTFRCDPISEHNRLYWYRQTLGQGPEFLTYFQNEAQLEKSRLLSDRFSAERPKGSFSTLEIQRTEQGDSAMYLCASSLFQGHEQYFGPGTRLTVT.

This chain joins TRBV5-6 and TRBJ2-5; D unclear. Germline V gene data show CDR1 as SGHDT and CDR2 as YYEEEE. Trimming left V 2 bases short and J 0 bases short, with 8 bases between. The CDR3 is 14 residues long. The CDR3 sequence is CASSFPGYQETQYF. CDR3 in DNA: TGTGCCAGCAGCTTCCCAGGATACCAAGAGACCCAGTACTTC.

The table lists this clone with a count of one. V gene TRBV5-1 combines with J gene TRBJ1-4; the D gene is possibly TRBD1 (5 bases). Trimming pared 2 bases from V and 2 bases from J, leaving 10 bases between. The CDR3 sequence is 15 residues long. CDR1 and CDR2 (germline): SGHRS, YFSETQ. CDR3 coding DNA: TGCGCCAGCAGCTTCTGGGGGGGGACTAATGAAAAACTGTTTTTT. Its protein product is CASSFWGGTNEKLFF.

The rearrangement joins TRBV27 to TRBJ1-4; a weak D match, TRBD1 (6 bases). Trimming removed 7 bases at V and 8 bases at J, with 17 bases between. Per germline, CDR1 MNHEY and CDR2 SMNVEV (reference sequence). This CDR3 has 14 residues. This chain's CDR3 is CASKRPGDQEKLFF. The CDR3 bases are TGTGCCAGCAAGAGGCCAGGGGATCAGGAAAAACTGTTTTTT.

This chain links TRBV2 with TRBJ2-5; TRBD1 agrees at 9 bases. V lost 3 bases and J lost 0; bases outside the gene matches: 8. The CDR3 runs to 17 residues. Germline V CDR1 and CDR2: SNHLY, FYNNEI. CDR3 DNA: TGTGCCAGCAGTGAGGGAATAGGACAGGGGTACCAAGAGACCCAGTACTTC. Its protein is CASSEGIGQGYQETQYF.

The chain couples TRBV7-6 to TRBJ1-3; 7 bases are a match to TRBD1. The CDR3 has 16 residues. Germline CDR1 and CDR2: SGHVS and FNYEAQ. After removal of 0 bases from V and 9 bases from J, the junction contained 11 bases not matched to a gene. This CDR3 is CASSLARVQGMSTIYF. DNA for the CDR3: TGTGCCAGCAGCTTAGCGCGAGTACAGGGGATGAGCACCATATATTTT.

The chain recombines TRBV6-4 with TRBJ1-5; D is uncertain. Per germline, CDR1 MRHNA and CDR2 SNTAGT. V was clipped by 7 bases and J by 0 bases, with 19 bases between them. This CDR3 is built from 17 residues. The CDR3 sequence: CASINSLRSYSNQPQHF. The DNA of the CDR3 is TGTGCCAGCATAAATTCCCTCCGGTCGTATAGCAATCAGCCCCAGCATTTT.

The chain carries TRBV7-2 and TRBJ1-3; no clear D gene. Germline values: CDR1 SGHTA, CDR2 FQGNSA. The CDR3 runs 15 residues. The germline V and J ends were trimmed by 4 bases and 1 base, with 11 bases remaining between them. The CDR3 protein is CASSSSSLSGNTIYF. In DNA, the CDR3 is TGTGCCAGCAGCTCCTCTTCCCTATCTGGAAACACCATATATTTT.

The CDR3 sequence is CSVAGGSEQFF. The CDR3 bases are TGCAGCGTCGCAGGGGGCAGTGAGCAGTTCTTC. V gene TRBV29-1 combines with J gene TRBJ2-1; TRBD1 matches 8 bases. V dropped 6 bases and J dropped 9; count of bases not matched to a gene: 4. Germline V gene lookup returns CDR1 SQVTM and CDR2 ANQGSEA. The CDR3 contains 11 residues.

This chain connects TRBV19 to TRBJ1-3; no definite D call. V was clipped by 5 bases and J by 0 bases, with 8 bases between them. Germline lookup yields CDR1 LNHDA and CDR2 SQIVND (reference sequence). This CDR3 region has 14 residues. The CDR3 DNA follows: TGTGCCAGTAGTCCCGTGAGCTCTGGAAACACCATATATTTT. This translates into CASSPVSSGNTIYF.

Only one count was recorded for this clone. V gene TRBV9 combines with J gene TRBJ1-4; 8 bases fit TRBD1. Germline lookup yields CDR1 SGDLS and CDR2 YYNGEE. With V trimmed by 3 bases and J by 14 bases, 18 bases remained unmatched. The CDR3 length is 16 residues. CDR3 DNA sequence: TGTGCCAGCAGCGGGAGCGCGTCGGGACAGGATCTTTCGCTGTTTTTT. Protein sequence: CASSGSASGQDLSLFF.

J is TRBJ1-1 and V is TRBV7-9; D not resolved. Germline-derived CDR1 and CDR2 are SEHNR and FQNEAQ (reference sequence). This CDR3 is built from 14 residues. Trimming pared 1 base from V and 3 bases from J, leaving 9 bases between. The CDR3 DNA sequence: TGTGCCAGCAGCTTAGGGGGTACAGACACTGAAGCTTTCTTT. Translated: CASSLGGTDTEAFF.

This clone was seen a few times. This chain connects TRBV7-3 to TRBJ1-6, with a tentative D call TRBD1 (5 bases). CDR3 length: 16 amino acids. Germline CDR1 and CDR2: SGHTA and FQGTGA. V was shortened by 7 bases and J by 3 bases, with 16 bases between the two germline ends. DNA of the CDR3: TGTGCCAGCATTCCCAGCCGACAGCTCTATAATTCACCCCTCCACTTT. Amino acid sequence: CASIPSRQLYNSPLHF.

The chain couples TRBV19 to TRBJ2-3, with D perhaps matching TRBD2 (5 bases). V was trimmed by 5 bases and J by 4 bases, leaving 10 bases between them. CDR1 is LNHDA and CDR2 is SQIVND in the germline V gene (reference sequence). The CDR3 contains 13 residues. The CDR3 is CASSAASPDTQYF. DNA for the CDR3: TGTGCCAGTAGTGCCGCTAGCCCAGATACGCAGTATTTT.

This rearrangement joins TRBV29-1 to TRBJ2-5, with D perhaps assigned TRBD1 or TRBD2 (6 bases each). Germline CDR1 is SQVTM and CDR2 is ANQGSEA. V lost 4 bases to trimming and J lost 5 bases, with 20 bases between them. The CDR3 totals 15 residues. CDR3 residues: CSVAPGGPQGETQYF. The CDR3, as DNA: TGCAGCGTTGCCCCCGGGGGCCCCCAGGGGGAGACCCAGTACTTC.

This clone was found once. This chain uses TRBV5-1 with TRBJ2-5, with D perhaps being TRBD1 or TRBD2 (5 bases each). Germline V gives CDR1 SGHRS, CDR2 YFSETQ. The CDR3 is 14 amino acids. V lost 3 bases, J lost 1 base, and 10 bases lay in between. The DNA of the CDR3 is TGCGCCAGCAGCTCGGGACGAAGCCAAGAGACCCAGTACTTC. Translated, it gives CASSSGRSQETQYF.

The chain links TRBV7-8 to TRBJ2-7; 7 nucleotides agree with TRBD2. Germline assignment: CDR1 SGHVS and CDR2 FQNEAQ. J lost 3 bases, V lost 5 bases, and 7 bases had no gene match. The CDR3 covers 14 residues. CDR3 sequence reads: CASSPVGGYYEQYF. For the CDR3, the DNA is TGTGCCAGCAGCCCAGTGGGGGGGTACTACGAGCAGTACTTC.